This T cell receptor beta chain was observed in a study of CD8 T cells in seronegative destructive rheumatoid arthritis (dated by TCRdb to the early 2020s). Regarding the research as a whole: At the time of sampling, seven of the eight CND-RA patients were on biological drugs. Researchers compared peripheral CD8+ TCRbeta repertoires from patients with CCP-negative destructive rheumatoid arthritis (CND-RA) against repertoires from newly diagnosed seropositive RA, seronegative RA and healthy controls. The seropositive RA, seronegative RA and healthy control comparison cohorts were taken from a previously published TCRbeta dataset and were not newly sequenced.

Concerning this clone itself: Its antigen is currently not known. No qualities accompany the bases; no much larger clone lies one base away.

Following the manufacturer's instructions, genomic DNA from CD8+ cells served as the input for TCRbeta sequencing. A genomics technology centre in Finland performed the TCRbeta sequencing with the immunoSEQ assay. For the original study's pipeline: Clonotype tables from the immunoSEQ preprocessing pipeline were converted to VDJtools format, and non-productive clonotypes were removed. Any sample with fewer than 10,000 reads was excluded, the remaining samples were subsampled to 10,000 reads, and most of the eight CND-RA samples made it through. Shannon-Wiener, Simpson and clonality indices were calculated with the VDJtools CalcDiversityStats function on data subsampled to 10,000 reads. To infer antigen specificity, non-singleton TCRbeta clonotypes were hard-matched against VDJdb, meaning no mismatches were allowed. CDR3 sequences that differed by one amino acid (Hamming distance 1) were grouped together into clusters with potentially shared antigen targets. After groups were resampled to six samples, public clonotypes were tested for group enrichment with one-sided Fisher's exact tests, and this procedure was repeated ten times. TCRdb obtained this table from immuneACCESS and retained in-frame rearrangements with V and J assigned. These tables miss some clones; where compared with another copy, unresolved V genes account for less than half of the shortfall, and the remainder is unexplained. Clonal size and the V and J genes are those of that table, whereas D and trimming came from the DNA. Within this sample are about 12,000 clones, with 75% to 90% of them counted one time only. The ten largest clones take up around 28% of the sample.

Overall study outcomes, separate from this receptor: After adjustment for age, less diverse and more clonal CD8+ TCRbeta repertoires appeared to be present in CND-RA patients than in other RA subtypes. Without diagnostic samples, TCR repertoire differences may partly reflect poor disease control over the years rather than being present at onset. Compared with controls and other RA subtypes, CND-RA repertoires contained more CMV-reactive and fewer influenza A-reactive CD8+ TCRbeta sequences. Across the 100,000 to 150,000 clonotypes tested, no public clonotype enrichment survived Benjamini-Hochberg correction. A distinct set of enriched public clonotypes appeared to be carried by CND-RA patients, and this finding was interpreted by the authors as support for a separate disease subset. The small size of the CND-RA cohort was noted as a limitation of the study.

V lost 0 bases and J lost 1 base, and the count of bases not matched to a germline gene is 7. Counted from cysteine to phenylalanine, this CDR3 has 17 amino acids. Only the CDR3 DNA is retained, 51 bases long and in frame from the first base. CDR1 and CDR2, looked up from the germline V gene, are SGHTA and FQGNSA. CND-RA patients were negative for the clinical CCP2 antibody test, and joint destruction progressed despite active therapy. All CND-RA patients were characterized by typical joint destruction in wrists and ankles and by failure of conventional anti-rheumatic therapy. CND-RA patients were sampled not at diagnosis but after long disease histories, which in several cases spanned decades. Roughly 45 millilitres of EDTA-anticoagulated peripheral blood were drawn from each patient. Density gradient separation with Ficoll-Paque PLUS was used to isolate peripheral blood mononuclear cells. Using AutoMACS magnetic bead positive selection, CD8+ cells were isolated from either fresh or cryopreserved PBMCs, and flow cytometry was used to check purity. Nucleospin Tissue or Tissue XS kits were used to extract genomic DNA, which was then quantified on a Qubit 2.0 fluorometer.

The clonotype was recovered from a woman aged 30 to 49 with seronegative destructive rheumatoid arthritis. The chain joins TRBV7-2 to TRBJ1-1; the central 8 bases match TRBD1. What was sequenced was CD8+ T cells from blood. The DNA sequence is given as TGTGCCAGCAGCTTAGCACAGGGGGAGGGGCCGAACACTGAAGCTTTCTTT. Its translation reads: CASSLAQGEGPNTEAFF.